This is a list of T cell receptor beta chains from one sample in a study of blood T cell repertoires in COVID-19. Method: immunoSEQ multiplex PCR; TCRdb's copy keeps in-frame clones and lacks some. The sample gives approximately 300,000 clones, about nine tenths of which show up once; almost 9.5% is in the top ten. The specimen sequenced was PBMCs or T cells enriched from blood (not recorded which). The receptors come from a woman in her twenties or thirties who had recovered from COVID-19. Each CDR3 is given with its conserved first and last residue. The order of the fields is clone size, J gene, D gene, V gene, CDR3 protein, CDR3 DNA. The D gene is left open where the match is weak. Clone size, where shown, is once, few, many, or a class for clones that have expanded.

clone_size: many
j_call: TRBJ1-4
d_call: .
v_call: TRBV4-2
cdr3_aa: CASSQDDGAGNEKLFF
cdr3_nt: TGTGCCAGCAGCCAAGATGATGGGGCAGGTAATGAAAAACTGTTTTTT

clone_size: .
j_call: TRBJ1-5
d_call: TRBD1
v_call: TRBV28
cdr3_aa: CASSSTGVHQPQHF
cdr3_nt: TGTGCCAGCAGTTCGACAGGGGTCCATCAGCCCCAGCATTTT

clone_size: .
j_call: TRBJ1-1
d_call: .
v_call: TRBV27
cdr3_aa: CASSPRVGEAFF
cdr3_nt: TGTGCCAGCAGTCCACGGGTCGGTGAAGCTTTCTTT

clone_size: .
j_call: TRBJ2-7
d_call: .
v_call: TRBV5-4
cdr3_aa: CASSNYYEQYF
cdr3_nt: TGTGCCAGCAGCAACTACTACGAGCAGTACTTC

clone_size: .
j_call: TRBJ2-1
d_call: .
v_call: TRBV28
cdr3_aa: CASSLRAGQRGGEQFF
cdr3_nt: TGTGCCAGCAGTTTAAGGGCGGGGCAGAGGGGCGGTGAGCAGTTCTTC

clone_size: .
j_call: TRBJ1-3
d_call: .
v_call: TRBV7-2
cdr3_aa: CASSRDTGLGNTIYF
cdr3_nt: TGTGCCAGCAGTCGAGATACAGGGCTTGGGAACACCATATATTTT

clone_size: .
j_call: TRBJ2-7
d_call: .
v_call: TRBV4-1
cdr3_aa: CASSSPVRGSYEQYF
cdr3_nt: TGCGCCAGCAGCTCCCCCGTTCGGGGATCCTACGAGCAGTACTTC

clone_size: .
j_call: TRBJ2-5
d_call: .
v_call: TRBV4-2
cdr3_aa: CASSQDRGLQTQYF
cdr3_nt: TGTGCCAGCAGCCAAGACAGGGGCTTACAGACCCAGTACTTC

clone_size: .
j_call: TRBJ2-7
d_call: TRBD1
v_call: TRBV28
cdr3_aa: CASSLIGDRGKEQYF
cdr3_nt: TGTGCCAGCAGTTTGATAGGGGACAGGGGTAAGGAGCAGTACTTC

clone_size: once
j_call: TRBJ1-1
d_call: TRBD1
v_call: TRBV6-1
cdr3_aa: CASREGQGVAFF
cdr3_nt: TGTGCCAGCAGGGAAGGACAGGGGGTAGCTTTCTTT

clone_size: once
j_call: TRBJ2-1
d_call: .
v_call: TRBV5-4
cdr3_aa: CAWSGQSSYNEQFF
cdr3_nt: TGTGCCTGGTCCGGACAGAGCTCCTACAATGAGCAGTTCTTC

clone_size: .
j_call: TRBJ2-5
d_call: TRBD2
v_call: TRBV27
cdr3_aa: CASSLGGRQETQYF
cdr3_nt: TGTGCCAGCAGTTTGGGAGGGAGACAAGAGACCCAGTACTTC

clone_size: .
j_call: TRBJ1-1
d_call: .
v_call: TRBV29-1
cdr3_aa: CSATRNRVDRVAFF
cdr3_nt: TGCAGCGCTACACGTAACAGGGTCGATCGAGTGGCTTTCTTT

clone_size: .
j_call: TRBJ2-7
d_call: .
v_call: TRBV21-1
cdr3_aa: CASSSPEVAVTYEQYF
cdr3_nt: TGTGCCAGCAGCTCACCGGAAGTAGCGGTTACCTACGAGCAGTACTTC

clone_size: few
j_call: TRBJ1-4
d_call: .
v_call: TRBV16
cdr3_aa: CASSEGRVLAATNEKLFF
cdr3_nt: TGTGCCAGCAGCGAGGGTCGAGTCCTAGCAGCAACTAATGAAAAACTGTTTTTT

clone_size: .
j_call: TRBJ2-1
d_call: .
v_call: TRBV28
cdr3_aa: CASQVGGGTSYNEQFF
cdr3_nt: TGTGCCAGCCAGGTAGGGGGCGGGACCTCCTACAATGAGCAGTTCTTC

clone_size: .
j_call: TRBJ2-1
d_call: TRBD2
v_call: TRBV13
cdr3_aa: CASSLSGKGYNEQFF
cdr3_nt: TGTGCCAGCAGTCTTAGCGGGAAGGGGTACAATGAGCAGTTCTTC

clone_size: .
j_call: TRBJ1-3
d_call: TRBD1
v_call: TRBV28
cdr3_aa: CASSSPAGGGGNTIYF
cdr3_nt: TGTGCCAGCAGTTCTCCTGCAGGGGGCGGTGGAAACACCATATATTTT

clone_size: .
j_call: TRBJ1-2
d_call: .
v_call: TRBV3-1/TRBV3-2
cdr3_aa: CASSQSGITNYGYTF
cdr3_nt: TGTGCCAGCAGCCAAAGCGGCATTACTAACTATGGCTACACCTTC